Sequencing of this TCR beta chain was carried out in a study of radiation and T cells in renal cell carcinoma. Sequenced by immunoSEQ multiplex PCR; TCRdb stores in-frame clones only, minus some. The top ten hold under 9.5% of the sample, which has some 95,000 clones, about 88% seen once. CDR1 MDHEN and CDR2 SYDVKM come from the germline V gene. The CDR3 is made up of 11 amino acids. Trimming shortened V by 7 bases and J by 5 bases, and 6 bases separated the two germline ends. Concerning this clone: As yet, its antigen is unknown.

Study-wide points: From baseline, blood top tumor clonotypes peaked at 2 weeks post-radiation.

This sample's time point: baseline pretreatment blood. The treatment is: 15 Gy SBRT to primary tumor, nephrectomy 4 weeks later. The tumor was a clear cell renal cell carcinoma. The specimen comprised blood, sampled from a patient whose treatment included radiotherapy and nephrectomy. The sequence came from a man aged 50-60 years with renal cell carcinoma. The genes are TRBV28 and TRBJ2-1; D remains unclear. The DNA for the CDR3 is TGTGCCAGCATAACGGACAATGAGCAGTTCTTC. Protein sequence: CASITDNEQFF.